These 28 T cell receptor beta chains were sequenced from one sample in a study of CD8 T cells in Susac syndrome. RNA totalling about 0.45 to 1 ug underwent reverse transcription with random hexamers. TCRdb reprocessed the immunoSEQ multiplex PCR reads with MiXCR, giving one entry per CDR3 protein. The profile shows about 400,000 distinct CDR3 sequences, around 85% of them singletons. Sequencing was done on a sample of CD8+ T cells from PBMCs. The source of these receptors is a human donor with multiple sclerosis.

V is TRBV4-1 and J is TRBJ2-5, with D possibly called TRBD1 or TRBD2 (5 bases each). CDR3 size: 15 residues. Germline assignment: CDR1 MGHRA and CDR2 YSYEKL. V was pared by 5 bases and J by 1 base, with 14 bases between. CDR3 sequence: CASSSRESAQETQYF. The CDR3 DNA is TGCGCCAGCAGCTCCAGGGAGTCGGCCCAAGAGACCCAGTACTTC.

V usage is TRBV19 and J usage is TRBJ2-1, with unresolved D. In germline, CDR1 is LNHDA, CDR2 SQIVND (reference sequence). The CDR3 runs 13 residues. The V and J ends lost 3 bases and 6 bases respectively, with 9 bases between them. The CDR3 protein is CASSIGYGNEQFF. CDR3 sequence (DNA): TGTGCCAGTAGTATTGGGTATGGCAATGAGCAGTTCTTC.

The chain is built from TRBV4-1 and TRBJ2-7, with TRBD1 matching 8 bases. The CDR3 consists of 13 residues. Trimming removed 1 base from V and 6 bases from J; junction bases left unmatched: 2. Germline V gene lookup returns CDR1 MGHRA and CDR2 YSYEKL. The CDR3 spells CASSQGTGTEQYF. For the CDR3, the DNA is TGCGCCAGCAGCCAAGGGACAGGGACCGAGCAGTACTTC.

A few counts support this clonotype. The chain links TRBV4-2 to TRBJ2-3; 8 nucleotides agree with TRBD2. The V segment lost 3 bases and the J segment 2 bases; nucleotides outside the gene matches: 19. Germline V gene data show CDR1 as LGHNA and CDR2 as YNFKEQ. The CDR3 contains 20 residues. The CDR3 bases are TGTGCCAGCAGCCATGAAAGAAGCGGGGGACTGAAAACCGACACAGATACGCAGTATTTT. This sequence encodes CASSHERSGGLKTDTDTQYF.

This chain connects TRBV27 to TRBJ2-1, with unresolved D. Germline CDR1 is MNHEY and CDR2 is SMNVEV (reference sequence). This CDR3 spans 13 amino acids. Trimming removed 2 bases at V and 3 bases at J, with 5 bases between. The CDR3 region is CASSLNHYNEQFF. CDR3 coding DNA: TGTGCCAGCAGTTTAAACCACTACAATGAGCAGTTCTTC.

This chain connects TRBV7-9 to TRBJ1-2, with 7 bases that match TRBD1. Unmatched junction bases numbered 6, after V lost 5 bases and J lost 6 bases. Germline V gene lookup returns CDR1 SEHNR and CDR2 FQNEAQ (reference sequence). This CDR3 has 13 residues. The CDR3 reads CASSGTGDHGYTF. The CDR3 DNA reads as TGTGCCAGCAGCGGAACAGGGGACCATGGCTACACCTTC. The full variable domain, in which reference TRBV7-9 and TRBJ1-2 provide the parts outside the CDR3, is DTGVSQNPRHKITKRGQNVTFRCDPISEHNRLYWYRQTLGQGPEFLTYFQNEAQLEKSRLLSDRFSAERPKGSFSTLEIQRTEQGDSAMYLCASSGTGDHGYTFGSGTRLTVV.

The rearrangement joins TRBV10-3 to TRBJ2-1; TRBD2 aligns across 11 bases. Trimming cost V 4 bases and J 4 bases; bases outside gene matches: 6. The CDR3 is 16 residues long. The germline V gene encodes CDR1 ENHRY and CDR2 SYGVKD. CDR3 DNA sequence: TGTGCCATCAGTGGAGGGACTAGCGGACTATACAATGAGCAGTTCTTC. Its protein product is CAISGGTSGLYNEQFF.

The V gene is TRBV6-1, the J gene TRBJ2-7; weak D call: TRBD2 (6 bases). Trimming removed 2 bases at V and 1 base at J, with 18 bases between. This CDR3 is 17 amino acids long. Per the germline V gene, CDR1 is MNHNS and CDR2 is SASEGT. The DNA for the CDR3 is TGTGCCAGCAGTGAATCCACTAGCCTCTTAATATCCTACGAGCAGTACTTC. It yields the protein CASSESTSLLISYEQYF.

V usage is TRBV5-4 and J usage is TRBJ2-7, with D perhaps being TRBD1 or TRBD2 (5 bases each). CDR3 size: 13 residues. Trimming cost V 4 bases and J 3 bases, with 11 bases left between them. Looked up from germline, CDR1 is SGHNT and CDR2 is YYREEE (reference sequence). CDR3 amino acids: CASSNRDRYEQYF. CDR3 bases: TGTGCCAGCAGCAACCGGGACCGCTACGAGCAGTACTTC.

The CDR3 region is CASSLQGQTVTGELFF. The CDR3 DNA reads TGTGCCAGCAGCCTTCAGGGGCAGACCGTTACCGGGGAGCTGTTTTTT. V is TRBV7-9 and J is TRBJ2-2, with D tentatively TRBD1 (6 bases). The CDR3 has 16 amino acids. Germline loops: CDR1 SEHNR, CDR2 FQNEAQ (reference sequence). Trimming shortened V by 5 bases and J by 5 bases, and 18 bases separated the two germline ends. The variable domain in full, with the rest retrieved from reference TRBV7-9 and TRBJ2-2, is DTGVSQNPRHKITKRGQNVTFRCDPISEHNRLYWYRQTLGQGPEFLTYFQNEAQLEKSRLLSDRFSAERPKGSFSTLEIQRTEQGDSAMYLCASSLQGQTVTGELFFGEGSRLTVL.

The V and J genes are TRBV6-6 and TRBJ1-1; D gene ambiguous. This CDR3 is built from 16 residues. V was cut by 0 bases and J by 0 bases, with 11 bases left in between. The germline gives CDR1 MNHNY, CDR2 SVGAGI (reference sequence). CDR3 amino acids: CASSYSSSEMNTEAFF. CDR3 in DNA: TGTGCCAGCAGTTACTCATCATCGGAAATGAACACTGAAGCTTTCTTT.

The genes are TRBV14 and TRBJ2-3; no definite D call. CDR3 size: 12 residues. Deletions cut 7 bases from V and 2 bases from J, with 7 bases between. Germline V gene sequence: CDR1 SGHDN, CDR2 FVKESK. Here the CDR3 DNA reads TGTGCCAGCAATCAGGACACAGATACGCAGTATTTT. Translated: CASNQDTDTQYF.

The chain links TRBV30 to TRBJ2-7; the match to TRBD1 covers 8 bases. J lost 2 bases, V lost 2 bases, and 8 bases had no gene match. Germline lookup yields CDR1 GTSNPN and CDR2 SVGIG (reference sequence). This CDR3 contains 15 residues. CDR3: CAWSPPGQETYEQYF. In nucleotides, the CDR3 is TGTGCCTGGAGTCCCCCGGGACAGGAGACCTACGAGCAGTACTTC.

The CDR3 sequence: CAISETNYGYTF. CDR3 nucleotides: TGTGCCATCAGTGAGACAAACTATGGCTACACCTTC. The rearrangement joins TRBV10-3 to TRBJ1-2, with D unresolved. The germline gives CDR1 ENHRY, CDR2 SYGVKD. V was pared by 2 bases and J by 2 bases, with 3 bases between. This CDR3 contains 12 residues.

The J gene is TRBJ2-7, the V gene TRBV10-3; 8 bases line up with TRBD2. V trimming: 5 bases; J trimming: 7 bases; junction bases outside the gene matches: 16. The CDR3 loop spans 16 amino acids. Per the germline V gene, CDR1 is ENHRY and CDR2 is SYGVKD. The DNA of the CDR3 is TGTGCCATCAGTCACGACGGAGCGGGGGAATCGGGTGAGCAGTACTTC. This codes for CAISHDGAGESGEQYF.

This sequence joins TRBV19 and TRBJ2-7; 10 nucleotides align to TRBD2. This CDR3 contains 17 residues. V lost 1 base, J lost 3 bases, and 9 bases stayed unmatched. CDR1 LNHDA and CDR2 SQIVND come from the germline V gene (reference sequence). The CDR3 sequence: CASSIGPSGRADYEQYF. In DNA, the CDR3 is TGTGCCAGTAGTATAGGCCCCAGCGGGAGGGCCGACTACGAGCAGTACTTC.

The gene calls are TRBV3-1 and TRBJ1-5; unclear D gene. V lost 0 bases and J lost 0, with 6 bases in between. CDR3 length: 15 amino acids. From germline, CDR1 is LGHDT and CDR2 YNNKEL (reference sequence). As DNA, the CDR3 is TGTGCCAGCAGCCAAGACAGATATAGCAATCAGCCCCAGCATTTT. The encoded protein is CASSQDRYSNQPQHF.

The V gene is TRBV6-5, the J gene TRBJ2-2; 7 bases agree with TRBD2. Germline V CDR1 and CDR2: MNHEY, SVGAGI. Trimming removed 2 bases from V and 1 base from J; junction bases left unmatched: 7. This CDR3 comprises 17 residues. The CDR3 DNA reads TGTGCCAGCAGTTACGCCTCAGCGGGAAGGAACACCGGGGAGCTGTTTTTT. It translates to CASSYASAGRNTGELFF.

This rearrangement joins TRBV28 to TRBJ1-5; D uncertain. The V gene's germline CDR1 is MDHEN and CDR2 SYDVKM. The CDR3 is 11 residues long. Trimming took 2 bases from V and 7 from J, leaving 3 bases between them. The CDR3 sequence is CASSLEQPQHF. The CDR3 DNA follows: TGTGCCAGCAGTTTAGAGCAGCCCCAGCATTTT. Complete variable domain (other parts from reference TRBV28 and TRBJ1-5): DVKVTQSSRYLVKRTGEKVFLECVQDMDHENMFWYRQDPGLGLRLIYFSYDVKMKEKGDIPEGYSVSREKKERFSLILESASTNQTSMYLCASSLEQPQHFGDGTRLSIL.

The chain links TRBV6-5 to TRBJ2-1; D might be TRBD1 (6 bases). From germline, CDR1 is MNHEY and CDR2 SVGAGI. There are 15 residues in the CDR3. Deletions cut 8 bases from V and 7 bases from J, with 21 bases between. The CDR3 DNA reads TGTGCCAGCTCACTGGGACAAGGCGCGCGGAATGAGCAGTTCTTC. Its protein is CASSLGQGARNEQFF.

This chain connects TRBV6-2 or TRBV6-3 to TRBJ2-3; tentative D call: TRBD1 (6 bases). Per germline, CDR1 MNHEY and CDR2 SVGEGT. The CDR3 has 15 amino acids. The ends were cut back, 1 base at V and 4 bases at J, with 12 bases in the middle. CDR3 protein: CASSYLDSSPDTQYF. In nucleotides, the CDR3 is TGTGCCAGCAGTTACTTGGACAGTTCGCCAGATACGCAGTATTTT.

V and J are TRBV6-5 and TRBJ2-1; 7 bases map to TRBD2. The CDR3 is 16 residues long. The germline V gene has CDR1 MNHEY and CDR2 SVGAGI. J gave up 2 bases and V 2 bases, and 6 bases lay outside the gene matches. CDR3 sequence (DNA): TGTGCCAGCAGTTACGGCCTAGCGGAACCCTACAATGAGCAGTTCTTC. This gives the protein CASSYGLAEPYNEQFF.

V usage is TRBV30 and J usage is TRBJ1-4; 7 positions match TRBD1. This CDR3 region has 15 residues. Trimming cost V 4 bases and J 4 bases; bases outside gene matches: 9. CDR1 is GTSNPN and CDR2 is SVGIG in the germline V gene (reference sequence). The CDR3 bases are TGTGCCTGGACCGCCTCGGGACAGCTTAATGAAAAACTGTTTTTT. Encoded protein: CAWTASGQLNEKLFF.

The chain is built from TRBV4-1 and TRBJ2-7; D assignment may be TRBD1 or TRBD2 (6 bases each). Trimming pared 2 bases from V and 4 bases from J, leaving 15 bases between. Germline V gene data show CDR1 as MGHRA and CDR2 as YSYEKL. The CDR3 contains 15 residues. This CDR3 is CASSQSGTGAYEQYF. CDR3 in DNA: TGCGCCAGCAGCCAATCCGGGACGGGGGCTTACGAGCAGTACTTC.

The V gene is TRBV19, the J gene TRBJ1-1; tentatively, D is TRBD1 (6 bases). Germline assignment: CDR1 LNHDA and CDR2 SQIVND (reference sequence). Between the trimmed V and J ends, which lost 9 bases and 10 bases, there was a span of 15 bases. This CDR3 spans 11 amino acids. The DNA for the CDR3 is TGTGCCAGCCGGGACACCTCTGGAGCTTTCTTT. Encoded protein: CASRDTSGAFF.

The rearrangement links TRBV12-3 or TRBV12-4 to TRBJ2-7; the D gene is possibly TRBD1 (5 bases). V lost 0 bases and J 3 bases, leaving 9 bases between the germline ends. The CDR3 runs to 14 residues. The CDR3 loop reads CASSLAPGHYEQYF. The DNA of the CDR3 is TGTGCCAGCAGTTTAGCGCCAGGGCACTACGAGCAGTACTTC.

The chain uses TRBV28 and TRBJ2-7; 9 nucleotides align to TRBD1. The CDR3 loop spans 13 amino acids. J was trimmed by 5 bases and V by 5 bases; bases with no gene match: 4. Germline CDR1 and CDR2: MDHEN and SYDVKM. The CDR3 DNA sequence: TGTGCCAGCAGTATCTACAGGGGGCACGAGCAGTACTTC. Protein sequence: CASSIYRGHEQYF.

This clonotype was observed once. The rearrangement uses TRBV10-3 and TRBJ1-2; D not resolved. The CDR3 covers 14 residues. V lost 2 bases, J lost 4 bases, and 11 bases lay in between. The germline V gene encodes CDR1 ENHRY and CDR2 SYGVKD. CDR3 protein: CAISEQGGGYGYTF. Written as DNA, the CDR3 is TGTGCCATCAGTGAGCAAGGCGGAGGCTATGGCTACACCTTC.